Shown below are 24 T cell receptor beta chains from a single sample sequenced in a study of early T cells in non-severe SARS-CoV-2 infection. TCRdb reprocessed the 5' RACE reads via MiXCR and lists one record per CDR3 protein. The sample consists of roughly 56,000 distinct CDR3 sequences, about 9.3% of them appearing once. Sequencing input: whole blood. The receptors were gathered from an adult who was a healthcare worker with PCR-confirmed SARS-CoV-2 infection or an uninfected control (not recorded which).

This clonotype has just a few counts. V and J are TRBV2 and TRBJ1-6; 8 bases agree with TRBD1. Germline CDR1 SNHLY, CDR2 FYNNEI. The CDR3 length is 14 residues. The junction had 7 bases not matched to a gene; V was cut back by 8 bases and J by 7 bases. The CDR3 coding sequence is TGTGCCAGCGGGGAACGGGACAGGAATTCACCCCTCCACTTT. The encoded protein is CASGERDRNSPLHF.

CDR3 nucleotides: TGTGCCAGCAGCGCGGGGAGGCAGGGTAATGAAAAACTGTTTTTT. Amino acids: CASSAGRQGNEKLFF. This chain uses TRBV5-4 with TRBJ1-4; perhaps TRBD1 as D (5 bases). This CDR3 has 15 residues. Deletions cut 4 bases from V and 4 bases from J, with 14 bases between. Germline V lookup: CDR1 SGHNT, CDR2 YYREEE (reference sequence).

V is TRBV11-2 and J is TRBJ2-3, with 13 bases that match TRBD2. CDR3 length equals 17 residues. Germline V gives CDR1 SGHAT, CDR2 FQNNGV. V shed 5 bases, J shed 6 bases, and the junction held 11 bases outside the gene matches. The DNA of the CDR3 is TGTGCCAGCAGCCCACCCGGGACTAGCGGGGCCTCGGATACGCAGTATTTT. Translated: CASSPPGTSGASDTQYF.

The chain recombines TRBV7-2 with TRBJ2-3; D gene unclear. V lost 2 bases and J 2 bases, leaving 14 bases between the germline ends. Germline V gene sequence: CDR1 SGHTA, CDR2 FQGNSA. CDR3 length: 16 residues. The CDR3 sequence: CASSLRFLGNTDTQYF. The CDR3 DNA follows: TGTGCCAGCAGCTTAAGGTTTCTGGGGAACACAGATACGCAGTATTTT.

This clonotype occurred a few times. The CDR3 coding sequence is TGCGCCAGCGAATCTAGCGGGGGCCTAACCGGGGAGCTGTTTTTT. Amino acids: CASESSGGLTGELFF. The chain joins TRBV5-1 to TRBJ2-2; 10 positions agree with TRBD2. CDR1 is SGHRS, CDR2 YFSETQ, per germline. This CDR3 contains 15 residues. Trimming took 7 bases from V and 5 from J; bases not matched to a gene: 8.

The chain combines TRBV12-3 or TRBV12-4 with TRBJ1-1, with 9 bases identical to TRBD1. Unmatched junction bases numbered 8, after V lost 7 bases and J lost 2 bases. The CDR3 runs to 15 residues. The CDR3 loop is CASTSLDRGNTEAFF. Written as DNA, the CDR3 is TGTGCCAGCACCTCCTTGGACAGGGGAAACACTGAAGCTTTCTTT.

This sequence joins TRBV20-1 and TRBJ2-5, with 7 bases matching TRBD1. The J segment lost 3 bases and the V segment lost 5 bases, leaving 6 bases of the junction unmatched. This CDR3 has 13 residues. The germline V gene has CDR1 DFQATT and CDR2 SNEGSKA (reference sequence). CDR3 DNA: TGCAGTGCTTTAGCCGGGACAGAAGAGACCCAGTACTTC. Translating gives CSALAGTEETQYF.

The sample holds a few counts of this clonotype. The gene calls are TRBV12-3 or TRBV12-4 and TRBJ2-3; 8 bases fit TRBD2. The CDR3 spans 16 residues. V trimming: 6 bases; J trimming: 3 bases; junction bases outside the gene matches: 11. The CDR3 loop reads CASRAPGAGDTDTQYF. CDR3 nucleotide sequence: TGTGCCAGCAGAGCCCCCGGAGCGGGGGATACAGATACGCAGTATTTT.

The chain combines TRBV5-1 with TRBJ2-3; TRBD1 might be the D (5 bases). This CDR3 has 15 residues. Trimming took off 4 bases at V and 0 bases at J, with 12 bases between the two ends. Germline V CDR1 and CDR2: SGHRS, YFSETQ. CDR3 DNA: TGCGCCAGCAGCACACAGGTCTCTAGCACAGATACGCAGTATTTT. This encodes CASSTQVSSTDTQYF.

This clonotype was counted ten times or more. This chain connects TRBV7-2 to TRBJ1-6; D not resolved. Germline V lookup: CDR1 SGHTA, CDR2 FQGNSA. This CDR3 region has 12 residues. V lost 4 bases and J lost 11, with 9 bases in between. CDR3 residues: CASSSVGAPLHF. The CDR3 nucleotides are TGTGCCAGCAGCTCGGTCGGTGCACCCCTCCACTTT.

There are a few counts of this clonotype. The chain uses TRBV4-2 and TRBJ2-5; 10 bases map to TRBD1. CDR1 and CDR2 (germline): LGHNA, YNFKEQ. The J segment lost 5 bases and the V segment lost 0 bases, leaving 9 bases of the junction unmatched. The CDR3 runs 17 residues. The CDR3 DNA follows: TGTGCCAGCAGCCAAGACCCGCTCCTGACAGGGGGCGAGACCCAGTACTTC. This gives the protein CASSQDPLLTGGETQYF.

The table lists this clonotype with many counts. The genes are TRBV4-1 and TRBJ2-1, with 13 bases identical to TRBD2. Germline V gives CDR1 MGHRA, CDR2 YSYEKL. Germline trimming cut 4 bases from V and 0 bases from J; bases unmatched to any gene: 6. CDR3 length: 18 amino acids. This chain's CDR3 is CASSRGLAGESSYNEQFF. CDR3 DNA sequence: TGCGCCAGCAGCCGCGGACTAGCGGGGGAGAGCTCCTACAATGAGCAGTTCTTC.

In this sample, this clonotype turned up many times. CDR3 in amino acids: CSGGTPYYGYTF. Written as DNA, the CDR3 is TGCAGCGGCGGGACTCCATACTATGGCTACACCTTC. This chain links TRBV29-1 with TRBJ1-2, with D possibly TRBD1 on 5 matching bases. The CDR3 totals 12 residues. Looked up from germline, CDR1 is SQVTM and CDR2 is ANQGSEA. Trimming stripped 7 bases from V and 3 bases from J, with 12 bases between.

This clonotype was seen at least ten times. The chain employs TRBV12-3 or TRBV12-4 and TRBJ1-6; possible D gene TRBD1, 6 bases. Trimming removed 7 bases at V and 6 bases at J, with 13 bases between. This CDR3 has 14 amino acids. CDR3 loop: CASTEGQFNSPLHF. Here the CDR3 DNA reads TGTGCCAGCACCGAAGGACAGTTTAATTCACCCCTCCACTTT.

At least ten counts were recorded for this clonotype. V and J are TRBV12-3 or TRBV12-4 and TRBJ2-3; 7 bases line up with TRBD2. CDR3 length: 15 amino acids. V trimming: 5 bases; J trimming: 3 bases; junction bases outside the gene matches: 8. CDR3 bases: TGTGCCAGCAGTATGAGCGGGGTAGGGACAGATACGCAGTATTTT. The encoded protein is CASSMSGVGTDTQYF.

The CDR3 loop is CSARSWRFSTDTQYF. CDR3 bases: TGCAGTGCTAGATCTTGGAGGTTTAGCACAGATACGCAGTATTTT. This chain joins TRBV20-1 and TRBJ2-3, with D perhaps TRBD2 (5 bases). The CDR3 has 15 amino acids. Looked up from germline, CDR1 is DFQATT and CDR2 is SNEGSKA (reference sequence). Trimming shortened V by 2 bases and J by 0 bases, and 12 bases separated the two germline ends.

The chain employs TRBV3-1 and TRBJ2-2; D perhaps matches TRBD1 (6 bases). Trimming removed 2 bases from V and 6 bases from J, with 10 bases in between. The CDR3 extends over 14 amino acids. Germline CDR1 is LGHDT and CDR2 is YNNKEL (reference sequence). CDR3 DNA: TGTGCCAGCAGCCAACAGGGGTTCCCCGGGGAGCTGTTTTTT. Protein product: CASSQQGFPGELFF.

This clonotype was seen a handful of times. The V gene is TRBV28, the J gene TRBJ1-4; no clear D gene. The CDR3 is made up of 12 amino acids. Trimming stripped 5 bases from V and 10 bases from J, with 11 bases between. Germline values: CDR1 MDHEN, CDR2 SYDVKM. The CDR3 loop reads CASSPPRGKLFF. The CDR3 DNA follows: TGTGCCAGCAGTCCCCCCCGGGGAAAACTGTTTTTT.

This clonotype was counted ten times or more. The CDR3 sequence is CAISGGDGNNYGYTF. The CDR3 DNA reads TGTGCCATCAGTGGGGGGGACGGTAATAACTATGGCTACACCTTC. The chain couples TRBV10-3 to TRBJ1-2, with D perhaps matching TRBD1 (5 bases). Looked up from germline, CDR1 is ENHRY and CDR2 is SYGVKD. This CDR3 is 15 amino acids long. V lost 4 bases and J 1 base, leaving 13 bases between the germline ends.

The chain combines TRBV4-2 with TRBJ2-5, with D possibly matching TRBD2 (5 bases). Germline CDR1 reads LGHNA; CDR2 reads YNFKEQ. CDR3 length equals 15 residues. V lost 0 bases to trimming and J lost 4 bases, with 12 bases between them. CDR3 nucleotide sequence: TGTGCCAGCAGCCAAGATCGGAGGTTGGGAGAGACCCAGTACTTC. This codes for CASSQDRRLGETQYF.

This clonotype was seen a few times. The chain carries TRBV13 and TRBJ1-4; 7 bases line up with TRBD1. V lost 0 bases, J lost 3 bases, and 4 bases stayed unmatched. Germline CDR1 and CDR2: PRHDT and FYEKMQ (reference sequence). The CDR3 totals 16 residues. DNA for the CDR3: TGTGCCAGCAGCTTAGGCAGGGGGAAGCCTAATGAAAAACTGTTTTTT. Its protein is CASSLGRGKPNEKLFF.

The sample holds a few counts of this clonotype. The rearrangement uses TRBV6-1 and TRBJ2-7; D unresolved. CDR3 length equals 14 residues. V lost 4 bases and J lost 1, with 11 bases in between. Per the germline V gene, CDR1 is MNHNS and CDR2 is SASEGT. CDR3 in DNA: TGTGCCAGCAGTGGTCAGGCGCCTTCCTACGAGCAGTACGTC. Protein: CASSGQAPSYEQYV.

In this sample, this clonotype turned up a few times. The chain combines TRBV12-3 or TRBV12-4 with TRBJ1-1; tentatively, D is TRBD1 (6 bases). CDR3 size: 13 residues. Trimming took 6 bases from V and 1 from J, leaving 9 bases between them. The DNA of the CDR3 is TGTGCCAGCAGCAGGACAGCGAACACTGAAGCTTTCTTT. Translation: CASSRTANTEAFF.

Ten or more counts support this clonotype. The CDR3 loop is CASSLGQGTSSPLHF. The CDR3 nucleotides read TGTGCCAGCAGCTTGGGGCAGGGGACCAGTTCACCCCTCCACTTT. The chain combines TRBV5-4 with TRBJ1-6, with D tentatively TRBD1 (6 bases). This CDR3 spans 15 amino acids. Trimming left V 0 bases short and J 9 bases short, with 13 bases between. Germline values: CDR1 SGHNT, CDR2 YYREEE (reference sequence). Full variable domain (missing parts from reference TRBV5-4 and TRBJ1-6): ETGVTQSPTHLIKTRGQQVTLRCSSQSGHNTVSWYQQALGQGPQFIFQYYREEENGRGNFPPRFSGLQFPNYSSELNVNALELDDSALYLCASSLGQGTSSPLHFGNGTRLTVT.